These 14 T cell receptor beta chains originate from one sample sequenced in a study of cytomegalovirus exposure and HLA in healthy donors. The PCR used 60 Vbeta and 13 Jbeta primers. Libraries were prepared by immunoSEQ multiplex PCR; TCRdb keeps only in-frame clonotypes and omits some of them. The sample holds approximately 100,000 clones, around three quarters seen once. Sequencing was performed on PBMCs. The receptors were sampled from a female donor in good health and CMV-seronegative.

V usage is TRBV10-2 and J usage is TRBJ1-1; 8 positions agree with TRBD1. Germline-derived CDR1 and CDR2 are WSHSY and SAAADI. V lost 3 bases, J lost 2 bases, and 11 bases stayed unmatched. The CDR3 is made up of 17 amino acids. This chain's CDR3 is CASSDGVGQGSNTEAFF. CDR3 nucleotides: TGCGCCAGCAGTGATGGAGTTGGACAGGGCTCTAACACTGAAGCTTTCTTT.

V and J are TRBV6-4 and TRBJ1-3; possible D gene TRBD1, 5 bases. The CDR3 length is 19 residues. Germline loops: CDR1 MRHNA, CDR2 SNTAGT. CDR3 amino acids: CSQPTITRDLRSSGNTIYF. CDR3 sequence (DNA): TGTTCGCAGCCTACGATAACCAGGGATCTGAGATCCTCTGGAAACACCATATATTTT.

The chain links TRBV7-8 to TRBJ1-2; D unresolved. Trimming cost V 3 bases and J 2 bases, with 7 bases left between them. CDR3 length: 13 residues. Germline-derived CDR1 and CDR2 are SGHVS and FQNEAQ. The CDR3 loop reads CASSFGINYGYTF. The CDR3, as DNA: TGTGCCAGCAGCTTCGGGATCAACTATGGCTACACCTTC.

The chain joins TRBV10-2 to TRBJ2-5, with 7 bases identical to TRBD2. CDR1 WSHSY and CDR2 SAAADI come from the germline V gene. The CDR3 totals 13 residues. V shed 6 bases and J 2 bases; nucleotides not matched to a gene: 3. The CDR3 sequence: CASRGTKQETQYF. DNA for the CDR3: TGCGCCAGCAGGGGGACTAAACAAGAGACCCAGTACTTC.

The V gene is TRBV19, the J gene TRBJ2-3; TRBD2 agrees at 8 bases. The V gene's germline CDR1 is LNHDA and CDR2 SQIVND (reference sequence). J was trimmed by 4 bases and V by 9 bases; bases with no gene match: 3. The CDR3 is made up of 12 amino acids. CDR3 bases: TGTGCCAGCGGGGGGGGAGCAGATACGCAGTATTTT. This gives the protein CASGGGADTQYF.

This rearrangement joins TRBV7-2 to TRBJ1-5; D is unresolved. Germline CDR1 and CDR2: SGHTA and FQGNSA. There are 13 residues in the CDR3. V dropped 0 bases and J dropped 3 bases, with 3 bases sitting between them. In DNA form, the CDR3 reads TGTGCCAGCAGCTTAGCCATCAATCAGCCCCAGCATTTT. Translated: CASSLAINQPQHF.

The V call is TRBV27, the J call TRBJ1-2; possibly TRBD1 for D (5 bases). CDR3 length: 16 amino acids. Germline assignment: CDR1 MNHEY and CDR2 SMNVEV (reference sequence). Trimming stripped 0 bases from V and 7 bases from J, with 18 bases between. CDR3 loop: CASSLSPIDRHRGYTF. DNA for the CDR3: TGTGCCAGCAGTTTATCGCCTATTGACAGACACCGTGGCTACACCTTC.

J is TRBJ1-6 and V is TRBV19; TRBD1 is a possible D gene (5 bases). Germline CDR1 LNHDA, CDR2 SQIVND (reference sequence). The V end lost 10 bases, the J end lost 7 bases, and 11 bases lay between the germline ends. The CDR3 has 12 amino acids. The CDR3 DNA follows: TGTGCCACCAGGGCGAAGAATTCACCCCTCCACTTT. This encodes CATRAKNSPLHF.

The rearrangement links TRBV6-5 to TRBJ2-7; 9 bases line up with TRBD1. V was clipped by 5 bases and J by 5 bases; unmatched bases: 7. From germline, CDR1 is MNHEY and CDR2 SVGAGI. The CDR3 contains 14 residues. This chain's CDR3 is CASSPGQGTNEQYF. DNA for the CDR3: TGTGCCAGCAGTCCGGGACAGGGAACGAACGAGCAGTACTTC.

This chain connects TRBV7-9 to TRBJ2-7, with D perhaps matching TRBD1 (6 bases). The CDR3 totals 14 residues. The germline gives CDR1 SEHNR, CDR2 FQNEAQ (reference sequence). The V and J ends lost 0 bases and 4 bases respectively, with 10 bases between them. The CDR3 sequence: CASSLAGTNYEQYF. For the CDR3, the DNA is TGTGCCAGCAGCTTAGCCGGGACAAATTACGAGCAGTACTTC.

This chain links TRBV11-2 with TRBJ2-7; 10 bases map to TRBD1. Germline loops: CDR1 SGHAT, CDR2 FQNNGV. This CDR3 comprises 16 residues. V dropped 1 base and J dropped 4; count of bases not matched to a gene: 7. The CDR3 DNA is TGTGCCAGCAGCTTAGGGACAGGGGGAACCCAGTACGAGCAGTACTTC. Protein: CASSLGTGGTQYEQYF.

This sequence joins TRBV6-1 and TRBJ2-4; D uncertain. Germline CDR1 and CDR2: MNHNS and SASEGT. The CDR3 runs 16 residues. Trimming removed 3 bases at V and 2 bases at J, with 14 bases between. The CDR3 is CASSDIDRVSKNIQYF. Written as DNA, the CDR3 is TGTGCCAGCAGTGACATAGATCGGGTCTCCAAAAACATTCAGTACTTC.

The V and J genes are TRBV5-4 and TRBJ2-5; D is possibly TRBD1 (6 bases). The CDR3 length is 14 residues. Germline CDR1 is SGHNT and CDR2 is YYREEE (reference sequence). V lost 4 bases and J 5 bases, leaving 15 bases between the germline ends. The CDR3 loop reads CASSESRGRETQYF. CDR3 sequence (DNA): TGTGCCAGCAGCGAAAGCAGGGGCAGGGAGACCCAGTACTTC. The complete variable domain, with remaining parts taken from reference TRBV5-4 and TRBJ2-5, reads ETGVTQSPTHLIKTRGQQVTLRCSSQSGHNTVSWYQQALGQGPQFIFQYYREEENGRGNFPPRFSGLQFPNYSSELNVNALELDDSALYLCASSESRGRETQYFGPGTRLLVL.

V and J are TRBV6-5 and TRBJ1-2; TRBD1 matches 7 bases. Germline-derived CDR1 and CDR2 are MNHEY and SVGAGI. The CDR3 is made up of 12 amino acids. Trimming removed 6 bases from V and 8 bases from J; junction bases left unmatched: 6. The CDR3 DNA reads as TGTGCCAGCAGGGGGACAGTGCAGGGCTACACCTTC. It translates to CASRGTVQGYTF.